The source of this T cell receptor (beta chain) is a study of tissue T cells after allogeneic stem cell transplantation. Study-level findings and limits: This small cohort was clinically heterogeneous, and sampling depth was a limitation. Anatomically similar tissues had similar TCR repertoires within each patient.

The method was immunoSEQ multiplex PCR; TCRdb's version includes in-frame clones alone and lacks a portion of them. The data hold 8,900 or so clones, with roughly 45% observed a single time. There are a few counts of this clone. Its matching antigen is unknown. Mouse gene names apply. The DNA ends 1 residue before the CDR3 does, and the rest of the CDR3 is filled in from the germline J gene. Sample time point: mouse harvest day 7 after allogeneic transplant. Mouse grafts combined 10^7 T-cell-depleted bone marrow cells with 10^6 splenic CD5+ T cells. Mice had MHC-mismatched B6 into BALB/c GVHD, sampled day 7 or 14. CDR3 length: 14 amino acids. Germline values: CDR1 KGHPV, CDR2 FQNQEV (reference sequence). V was trimmed by 5 bases and J by 0 bases, leaving 8 bases between them.

V usage is TRBV26 and J usage is TRBJ2-1; no definite D call. The sample comprised skin. The receptor was isolated from a female BALB/c mouse given C57BL/6 T cells with graft-versus-host disease after an allogeneic hematopoietic cell transplant. CDR3 DNA, as far as it was read: TGTGCCAGCAGTTTGGACGGTAACTATGCTGAGCAGTTC. It specifies CASSLDGNYAEQF. The whole CDR3 reads CASSLDGNYAEQFF.